This TCR beta chain came from a study of blood T cell repertoires in COVID-19. Study information: Samples representing acute and convalescent COVID-19 were sourced from the United States, Italy and Spain. T cells, B-cell-depleted T cells, or PBMCs supplied cDNA or gDNA.

Authors' data handling: From reference gene primer amplification, estimates of nucleated cell counts were derived. TCRdb's table, derived via immunoSEQ multiplex PCR, lists solely in-frame clones and lacks some. That table furnishes V, J and clone size, whereas the DNA furnished D and trimming. Of roughly 250,000 clones listed, 75% to 90% are singletons. CDR1 is ENHRY and CDR2 is SYGVKD in the germline V gene. V gave up 6 bases and J gave up 4 bases; unmatched junction bases: 10. The CDR3 length is 15 residues. This chain connects TRBV10-3 to TRBJ1-2; 8 nucleotides line up with TRBD1. The receptor comes from a man aged 60 to 75 who had recovered from COVID-19. Source material: peripheral blood. CDR3 DNA: TGTGCCATCAGAGGTGGACAGGGACTCTTCTATGGCTACACCTTC. Translation gives CAIRGGQGLFYGYTF.